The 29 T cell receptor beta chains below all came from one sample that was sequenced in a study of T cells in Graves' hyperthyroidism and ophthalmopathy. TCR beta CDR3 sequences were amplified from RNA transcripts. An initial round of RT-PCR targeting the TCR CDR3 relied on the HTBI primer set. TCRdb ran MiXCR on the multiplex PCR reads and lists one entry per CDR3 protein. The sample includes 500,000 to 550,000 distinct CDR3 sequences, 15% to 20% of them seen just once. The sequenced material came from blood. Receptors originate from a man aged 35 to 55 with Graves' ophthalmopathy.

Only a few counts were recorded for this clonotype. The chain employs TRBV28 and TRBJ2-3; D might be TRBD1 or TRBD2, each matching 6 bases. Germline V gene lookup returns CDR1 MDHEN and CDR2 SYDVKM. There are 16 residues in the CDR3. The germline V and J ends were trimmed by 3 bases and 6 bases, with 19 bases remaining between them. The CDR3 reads CASSLVLVGGQDTQYF. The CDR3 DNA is TGTGCCAGCAGTTTGGTTCTAGTGGGGGGCCAGGATACGCAGTATTTT.

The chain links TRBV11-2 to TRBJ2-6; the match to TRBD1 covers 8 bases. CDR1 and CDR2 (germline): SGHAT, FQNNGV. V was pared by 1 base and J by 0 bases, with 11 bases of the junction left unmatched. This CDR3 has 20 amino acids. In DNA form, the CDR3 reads TGTGCCAGCAGCTTAGCATCGCGAGGACAGGGCATCTCTGGGGCCAACGTCCTGACTTTC. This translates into CASSLASRGQGISGANVLTF.

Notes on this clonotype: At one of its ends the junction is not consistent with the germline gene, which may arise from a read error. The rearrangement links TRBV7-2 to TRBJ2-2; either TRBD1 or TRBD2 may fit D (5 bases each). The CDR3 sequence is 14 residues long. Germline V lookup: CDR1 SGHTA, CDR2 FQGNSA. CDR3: CASSFGAKTGELFF. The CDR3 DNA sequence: TGTGCCAGCAGCTTCGGGGCGAAGACCGGGGAGCTGTTTTTT.

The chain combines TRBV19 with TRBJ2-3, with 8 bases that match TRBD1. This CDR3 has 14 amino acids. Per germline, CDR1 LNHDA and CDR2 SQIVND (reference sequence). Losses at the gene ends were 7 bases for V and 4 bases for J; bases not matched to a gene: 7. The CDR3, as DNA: TGTGCCAGTAAAGACAGGGGCATGTCAGATACGCAGTATTTT. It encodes CASKDRGMSDTQYF.

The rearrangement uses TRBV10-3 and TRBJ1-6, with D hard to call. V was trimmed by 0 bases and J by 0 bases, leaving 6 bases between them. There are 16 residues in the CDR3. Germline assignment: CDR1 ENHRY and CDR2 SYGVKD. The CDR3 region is CAISESGSSYNSPLHF. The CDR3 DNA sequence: TGTGCCATCAGTGAGTCGGGGAGCTCCTATAATTCACCCCTCCACTTT.

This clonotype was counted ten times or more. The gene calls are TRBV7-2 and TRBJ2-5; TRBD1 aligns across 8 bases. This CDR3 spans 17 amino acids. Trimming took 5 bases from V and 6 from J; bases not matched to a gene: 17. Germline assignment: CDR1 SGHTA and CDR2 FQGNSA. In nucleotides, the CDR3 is TGTGCCAGCAGCCTACAACCAAGAGACAGGGGTGGAAAGACCCAGTACTTC. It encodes CASSLQPRDRGGKTQYF.

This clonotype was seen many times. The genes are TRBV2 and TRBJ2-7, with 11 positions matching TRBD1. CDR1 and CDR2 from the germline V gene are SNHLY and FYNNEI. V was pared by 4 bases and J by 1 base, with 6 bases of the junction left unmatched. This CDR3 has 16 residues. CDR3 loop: CASSGRGQGGSYEQYF. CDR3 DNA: TGTGCCAGCAGTGGGCGGGGACAGGGGGGTTCCTACGAGCAGTACTTC.

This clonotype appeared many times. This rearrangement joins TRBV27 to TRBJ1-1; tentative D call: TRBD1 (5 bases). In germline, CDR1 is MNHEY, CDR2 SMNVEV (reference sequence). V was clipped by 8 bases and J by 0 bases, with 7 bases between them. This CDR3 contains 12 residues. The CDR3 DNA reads TGTGCCAGCGGGACCGTGAACACTGAAGCTTTCTTT. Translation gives CASGTVNTEAFF.

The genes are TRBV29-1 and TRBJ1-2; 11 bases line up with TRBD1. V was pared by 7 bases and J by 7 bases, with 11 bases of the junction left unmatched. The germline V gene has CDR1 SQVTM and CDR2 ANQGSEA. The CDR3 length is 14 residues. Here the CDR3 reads CSGSGTGGSGGYTF. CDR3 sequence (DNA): TGCAGCGGGTCCGGGACAGGGGGGTCAGGTGGCTACACCTTC.

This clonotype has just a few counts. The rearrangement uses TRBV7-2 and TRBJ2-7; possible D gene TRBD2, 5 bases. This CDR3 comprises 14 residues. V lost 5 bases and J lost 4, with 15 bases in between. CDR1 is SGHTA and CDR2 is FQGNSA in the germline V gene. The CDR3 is CASSTLVGRYEQYF. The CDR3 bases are TGTGCCAGCAGCACCCTCGTGGGGAGATACGAGCAGTACTTC. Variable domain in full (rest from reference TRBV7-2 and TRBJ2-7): GAGVSQSPSNKVTEKGKDVELRCDPISGHTALYWYRQSLGQGLEFLIYFQGNSAPDKSGLPSDRFSAERTGGSVSTLTIQRTQQEDSAVYLCASSTLVGRYEQYFGPGTRLTVT.

This CDR3 reads CASSQDRGVTGQADNEQFF. CDR3 DNA: TGCGCCAGCAGCCAAGATCGTGGGGTCACGGGACAGGCCGACAATGAGCAGTTCTTC. The gene calls are TRBV4-1 and TRBJ2-1, with 8 bases aligning to TRBD1. The germline V gene has CDR1 MGHRA and CDR2 YSYEKL. V was clipped by 0 bases and J by 5 bases; unmatched bases: 15. The CDR3 extends over 19 amino acids.

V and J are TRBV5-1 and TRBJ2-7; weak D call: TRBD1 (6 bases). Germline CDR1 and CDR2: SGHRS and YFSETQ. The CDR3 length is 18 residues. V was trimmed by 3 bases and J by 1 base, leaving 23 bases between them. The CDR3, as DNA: TGCGCCAGCAGCTCGACCTTGAGCGCAGGGGAGACTTCCTACGAGCAGTACTTC. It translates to CASSSTLSAGETSYEQYF.

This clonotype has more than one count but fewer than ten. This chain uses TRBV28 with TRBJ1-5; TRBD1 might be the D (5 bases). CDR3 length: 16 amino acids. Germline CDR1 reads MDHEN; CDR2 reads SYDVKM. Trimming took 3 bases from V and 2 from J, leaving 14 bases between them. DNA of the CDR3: TGTGCCAGCAGTTTGGGGCGGCAGGGCGGCAATCAGCCCCAGCATTTT. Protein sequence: CASSLGRQGGNQPQHF.

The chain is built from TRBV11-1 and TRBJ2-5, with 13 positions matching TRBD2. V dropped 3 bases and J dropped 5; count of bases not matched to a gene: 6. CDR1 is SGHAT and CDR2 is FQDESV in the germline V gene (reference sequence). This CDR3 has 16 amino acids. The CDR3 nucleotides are TGTGCCAGCAGCTTCGGACTAGCGGGAGTAACGGAGACCCAGTACTTC. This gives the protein CASSFGLAGVTETQYF.

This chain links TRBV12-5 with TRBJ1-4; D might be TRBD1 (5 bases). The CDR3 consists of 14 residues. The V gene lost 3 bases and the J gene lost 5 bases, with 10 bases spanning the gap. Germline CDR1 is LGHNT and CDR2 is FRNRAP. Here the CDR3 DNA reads TGTGCTAGTGGTTTCGACAGTTTAAATGAAAAACTGTTTTTT. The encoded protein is CASGFDSLNEKLFF. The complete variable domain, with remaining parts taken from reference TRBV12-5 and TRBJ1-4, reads DARVTQTPRHKVTEMGQEVTMRCQPILGHNTVFWYRQTMMQGLELLAYFRNRAPLDDSGMPKDRFSAEMPDATLATLKIQPSEPRDSAVYFCASGFDSLNEKLFFGSGTQLSVL.

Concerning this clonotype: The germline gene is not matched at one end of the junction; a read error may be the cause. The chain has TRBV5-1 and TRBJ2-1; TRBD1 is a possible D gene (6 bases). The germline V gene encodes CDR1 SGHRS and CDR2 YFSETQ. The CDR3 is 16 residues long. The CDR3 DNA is TGTGCCAGCAGTCCCTCGGGGACACGCCTTGTCCATGAGCAGTTCTTC. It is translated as CASSPSGTRLVHEQFF. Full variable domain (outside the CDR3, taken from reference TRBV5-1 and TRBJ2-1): KAGVTQTPRYLIKTRGQQVTLSCSPISGHRSVSWYQQTPGQGLQFLFEYFSETQRNKGNFPGRFSGRQFSNSRSEMNVSTLELGDSALYLCASSPSGTRLVHEQFFGPGTRLTVL.

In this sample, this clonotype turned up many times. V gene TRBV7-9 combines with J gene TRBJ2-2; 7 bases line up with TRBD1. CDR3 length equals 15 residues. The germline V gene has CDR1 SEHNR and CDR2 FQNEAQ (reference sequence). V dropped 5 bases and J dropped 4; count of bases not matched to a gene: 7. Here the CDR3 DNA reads TGTGCCAGCAGCCCACATGGACAGGTCACCGGGGAGCTGTTTTTT. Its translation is CASSPHGQVTGELFF.

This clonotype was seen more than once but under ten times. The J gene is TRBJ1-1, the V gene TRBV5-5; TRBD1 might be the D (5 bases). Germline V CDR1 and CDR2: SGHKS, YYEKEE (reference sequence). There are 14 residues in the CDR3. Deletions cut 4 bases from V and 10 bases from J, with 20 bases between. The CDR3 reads CASSGGMGRQGAFF. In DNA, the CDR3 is TGTGCCAGCAGCGGGGGGATGGGGCGGCAAGGAGCTTTCTTT.

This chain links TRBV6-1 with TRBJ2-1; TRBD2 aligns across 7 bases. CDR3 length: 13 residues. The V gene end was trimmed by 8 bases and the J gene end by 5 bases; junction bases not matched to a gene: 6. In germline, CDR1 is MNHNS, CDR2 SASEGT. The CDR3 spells CASSRLANNEQFF. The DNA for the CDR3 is TGTGCCAGCTCGCGACTAGCTAACAATGAGCAGTTCTTC.

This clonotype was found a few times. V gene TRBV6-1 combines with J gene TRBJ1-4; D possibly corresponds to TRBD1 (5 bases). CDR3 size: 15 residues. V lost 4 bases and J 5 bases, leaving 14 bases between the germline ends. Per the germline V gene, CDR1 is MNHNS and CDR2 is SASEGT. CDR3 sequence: CASSVSGTPNEKLFF. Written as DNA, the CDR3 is TGTGCCAGCAGTGTTTCAGGGACTCCGAATGAAAAACTGTTTTTT.

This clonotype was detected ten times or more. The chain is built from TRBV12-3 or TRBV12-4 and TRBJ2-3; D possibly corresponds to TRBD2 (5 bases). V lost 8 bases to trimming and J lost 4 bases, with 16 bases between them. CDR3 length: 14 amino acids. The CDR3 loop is CASYGVPGADTQYF. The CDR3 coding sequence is TGTGCCAGCTACGGGGTCCCCGGGGCAGATACGCAGTATTTT.

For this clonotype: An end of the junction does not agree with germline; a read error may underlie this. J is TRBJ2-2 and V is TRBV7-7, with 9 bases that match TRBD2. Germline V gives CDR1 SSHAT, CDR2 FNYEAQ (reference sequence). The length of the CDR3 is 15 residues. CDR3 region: CASSFSGGNTGERFF. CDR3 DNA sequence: TGTGCTAGCAGCTTTAGCGGGGGTAACACCGGGGAGCGGTTTTTT. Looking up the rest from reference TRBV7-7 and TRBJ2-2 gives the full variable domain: GAGVSQSPRYKVTKRGQDVTLRCDPISSHATLYWYQQALGQGPEFLTYFNYEAQPDKSGLPSDRFSAERPEGSISTLTIQRTEQRDSAMYRCASSFSGGNTGERFFGEGSRLTVL.

The DNA for the CDR3 is TGTGCCAGCAGTGAAGGGGGAGGGGCGGCAACTAATGAAAAACTGTTTTTT. Amino acid sequence: CASSEGGGAATNEKLFF. The V call is TRBV2, the J call TRBJ1-4; tentatively, D is TRBD1 (5 bases). The CDR3 has 17 residues. Deletions cut 1 base from V and 0 bases from J, with 12 bases between. Looked up from germline, CDR1 is SNHLY and CDR2 is FYNNEI.

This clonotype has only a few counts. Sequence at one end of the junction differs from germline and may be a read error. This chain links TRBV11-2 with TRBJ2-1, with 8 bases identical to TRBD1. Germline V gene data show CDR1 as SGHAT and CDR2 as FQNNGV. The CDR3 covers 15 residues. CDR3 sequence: CASSLPGGAFNGQFF. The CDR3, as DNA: TGTGCCAGCAGCTTACCAGGGGGCGCATTCAATGGGCAGTTCTTC.

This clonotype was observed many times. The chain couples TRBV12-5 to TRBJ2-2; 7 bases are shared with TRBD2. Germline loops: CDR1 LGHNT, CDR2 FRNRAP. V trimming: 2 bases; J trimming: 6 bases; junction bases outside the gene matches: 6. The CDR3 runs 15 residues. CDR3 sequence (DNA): TGTGCTAGTGGTTTGCTGGGAGGGGTCGCCGGGGAGCTGTTTTTT. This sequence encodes CASGLLGGVAGELFF.

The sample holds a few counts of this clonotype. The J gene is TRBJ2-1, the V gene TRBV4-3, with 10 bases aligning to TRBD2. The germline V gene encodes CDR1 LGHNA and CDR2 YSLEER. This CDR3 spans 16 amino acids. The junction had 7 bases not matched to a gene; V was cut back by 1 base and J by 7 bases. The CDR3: CASSQGLGLALNEQFF. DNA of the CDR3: TGCGCCAGCAGCCAAGGCTTGGGACTAGCGCTGAATGAGCAGTTCTTC.

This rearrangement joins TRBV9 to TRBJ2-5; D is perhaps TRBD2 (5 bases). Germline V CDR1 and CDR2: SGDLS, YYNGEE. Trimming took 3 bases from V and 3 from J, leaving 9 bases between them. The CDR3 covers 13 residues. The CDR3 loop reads CASSGLTEETQYF. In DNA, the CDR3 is TGTGCCAGCAGCGGACTAACGGAAGAGACCCAGTACTTC.

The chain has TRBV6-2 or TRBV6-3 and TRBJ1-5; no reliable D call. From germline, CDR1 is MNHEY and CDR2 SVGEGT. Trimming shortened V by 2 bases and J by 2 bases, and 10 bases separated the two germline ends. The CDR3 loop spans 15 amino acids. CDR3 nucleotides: TGTGCCAGCAGTTACGCGAACGGGGGCAATCAGCCCCAGCATTTT. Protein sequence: CASSYANGGNQPQHF.

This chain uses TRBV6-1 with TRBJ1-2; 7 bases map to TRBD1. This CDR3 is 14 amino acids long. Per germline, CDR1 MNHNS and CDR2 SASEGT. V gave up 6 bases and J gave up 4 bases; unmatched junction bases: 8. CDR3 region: CASSWTGGLYGYTF. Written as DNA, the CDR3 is TGTGCCAGCAGCTGGACAGGAGGGCTCTATGGCTACACCTTC.